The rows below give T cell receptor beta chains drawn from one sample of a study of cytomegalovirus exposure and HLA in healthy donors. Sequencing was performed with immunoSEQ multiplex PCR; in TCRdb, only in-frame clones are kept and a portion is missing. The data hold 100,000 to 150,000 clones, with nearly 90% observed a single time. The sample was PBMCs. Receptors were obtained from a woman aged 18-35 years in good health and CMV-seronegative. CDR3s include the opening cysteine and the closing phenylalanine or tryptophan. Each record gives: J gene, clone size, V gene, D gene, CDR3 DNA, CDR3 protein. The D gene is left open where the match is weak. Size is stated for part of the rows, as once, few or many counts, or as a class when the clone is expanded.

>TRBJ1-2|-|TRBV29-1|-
TGCAGCGTTGAAAATAAGAGGACAGTCATAAACTATGGCTACACCTTC
CSVENKRTVINYGYTF
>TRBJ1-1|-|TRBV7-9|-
TGTGCCAGCAGCCCCGGGGACCGAAGGGGGGAAGCTTTCTTT
CASSPGDRRGEAFF
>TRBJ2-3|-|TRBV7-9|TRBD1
TGTGCCAGCAGCTTACCCCGGACAGGGGGGGTCACAGATACGCAGTATTTT
CASSLPRTGGVTDTQYF
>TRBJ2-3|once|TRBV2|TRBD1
TGTGCCAGCAATGATGGGACAGGTTTTTTAGATACGCAGTATTTT
CASNDGTGFLDTQYF
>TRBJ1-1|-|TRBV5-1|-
TGCGCCAGCAGCACCAAACAGGACACTGAAGCTTTCTTT
CASSTKQDTEAFF
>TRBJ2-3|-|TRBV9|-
TGTGCCAGCAGCCTCCAAGGGGCCGGTGCAGATACGCAGTATTTT
CASSLQGAGADTQYF
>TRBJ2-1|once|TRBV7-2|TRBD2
TGTGCCAGCAGCTCCGGGACTAGCGGGGGGGACTCGTTCTTC
CASSSGTSGGDSFF
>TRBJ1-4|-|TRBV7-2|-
TGTGCCAGCAGCGCCCGGTGGGGGGTAGGCGAAAAACTGTTTTTT
CASSARWGVGEKLFF
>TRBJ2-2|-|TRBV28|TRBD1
TGTGCCAGCATAAAACCCGGGACAGGGAACACCGGGGAGCTGTTTTTT
CASIKPGTGNTGELFF
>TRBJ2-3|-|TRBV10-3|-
TGTGCCATCAGTGAGGAGATGGATACGCAGTATTTT
CAISEEMDTQYF
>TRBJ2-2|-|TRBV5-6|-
TGTGCCAGCCGTGGTGGGCCAGCGAACACCGGGGAGCTGTTTTTT
CASRGGPANTGELFF
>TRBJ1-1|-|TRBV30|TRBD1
TGTGCCTGGGGGACAGGGGATGAAGCTTTCTTT
CAWGTGDEAFF
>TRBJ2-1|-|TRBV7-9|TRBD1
TGTGCCAGCAGCCCAGCGGACAGGGTTCTTAATGAGCAGTTCTTC
CASSPADRVLNEQFF
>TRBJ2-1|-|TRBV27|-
TGTGCCAGCAGCCCCTCGGGGGTCAATGAGCAGTTCTTC
CASSPSGVNEQFF